Reported below is one TCR beta chain. The antigen is unknown. The data stem from a study of shared clonotypes between healthy human individuals. V was shortened by 5 bases and J by 4 bases, with 15 bases between the two germline ends. Germline V lookup: CDR1 SGHVS, CDR2 FNYEAQ. The CDR3 contains 15 residues. Data came from immunoSEQ multiplex PCR; TCRdb stores just in-frame clones and leaves some out. In the table there are roughly 2.1 million clones, about 93% of which are singletons. As defined, naive CD8 cells were CD45RO-negative and positively selected for CCR7, with terminally differentiated effector memory CD45RA+ cells excluded. Overall study findings and caveats: Estimated clonotype richness was generally higher in naive than memory subsets.

This clonotype originated in a man between 18 and 35 years old in good health. Some clones in this sample may be carry-over from other donors' samples. The rearrangement joins TRBV7-6 to TRBJ1-5; no clear D gene. Sequenced input: naive CD8+ T cells from PBMCs. The CDR3 DNA is TGTGCCAGCAGCCACGATCCCTCCAAGAATCAGCCCCAGCATTTT. It is translated as CASSHDPSKNQPQHF. Looking up the rest from reference TRBV7-6 and TRBJ1-5 gives the full variable domain: GAGVSQSPRYKVTKRGQDVALRCDPISGHVSLYWYRQALGQGPEFLTYFNYEAQQDKSGLPNDRFSAERPEGSISTLTIQRTEQRDSAMYRCASSHDPSKNQPQHFGDGTRLSIL.